This TCR beta chain came from a study of neurological immune-mediated disorders. The authors produced cDNA by 5'RACE using 10-nucleotide random UMIs. One entry per CDR3 protein, called by TCRdb with MiXCR from the 5' RACE reads. The sample contains 55,000 to 85,000 distinct CDR3 sequences, 2.5% to 4% of which appear only once. V trimming: 10 bases; J trimming: 4 bases; junction bases outside the gene matches: 11. Germline loops: CDR1 LNHDA, CDR2 SQIVND (reference sequence). The CDR3 has 15 amino acids. This clonotype occurred a few times. Antigen unknown. Regarding the study as a whole: One related-CDR3 cluster, identified by phylogenetic grouping, held the repertoires of 18 of 34 multiple sclerosis patients and was a possible signature. The greatest TCR clonal expansion appeared in HTLV-1-associated myelopathy and the smallest, falling below healthy controls, in multiple sclerosis.

The rearrangement links TRBV19 to TRBJ1-3; 9 bases align to TRBD1. This clonotype was sampled from a woman in her forties or fifties with multiple sclerosis. The sequenced sample consisted of PBMCs. The DNA for the CDR3 is TGTGCCACGGTCACACAGGGGGCGCAGGGAAACACCATATATTTT. Translation: CATVTQGAQGNTIYF.